This is a list of T cell receptor beta chains from one sample in a study of OX40 agonist ivuxolimab in advanced cancers. This table comes from immunoSEQ multiplex PCR, and its TCRdb copy is limited to in-frame clones, with some not included. Among approximately 94,000 clones, around 89% were seen once, and the ten largest hold about 0.17%. Here the sequenced sample was CD4+ or CD8+ T cells sorted from blood, taken in a trial of the OX40 agonist ivuxolimab. The receptors come from an adult with an advanced solid tumor such as melanoma, head and neck, liver or kidney cancer. Each CDR3 is given with its conserved first and last residue. A D gene is named only where the DNA matches it firmly. Only part of the rows carry a size: once, few, many, or a class if the clone is expanded.

clone_size j_call v_call cdr3_length d_call cdr3_nt cdr3_aa
- TRBJ2-3 TRBV28 15 TRBD1 TGTGCCAGCAGTTCGGGACAGAGGAGCACAGATACGCAGTATTTT CASSSGQRSTDTQYF
- TRBJ1-6 TRBV28 14 TRBD1 TGTGCCAGCAGCCCCGGGACAGTGGATTCACCCCTCCACTTT CASSPGTVDSPLHF
- TRBJ1-2 TRBV19 12 - TGTGCCAGTAGTGCAGGGTGGCTCCTCTACACCTTC CASSAGWLLYTF
few TRBJ1-1 TRBV29-1 12 - TGCAGCGTGGATGCAGGGGTAACTGAAGCTTTCTTT CSVDAGVTEAFF
- TRBJ1-4 TRBV29-1 14 TRBD1 TGCAGCGTTTTTAGACAGGGCTTAGGTGAAAAACTGTTTTTT CSVFRQGLGEKLFF
- TRBJ2-6 TRBV27 19 - TGTGCCAGCACTCAAAGGGGAGGACCAAGCAGCTCTGGGGCCAACGTCCTGACTTTC CASTQRGGPSSSGANVLTF
- TRBJ1-2 TRBV5-4 13 - TGTGCCAGCAGCTTGGACAAGAGCTATGGCTACACCTTC CASSLDKSYGYTF
- TRBJ1-1 TRBV6-1 14 - TGTGCCAGCAGTGAAGCGCCGCGCGGCACTGAAGCTTTCTTT CASSEAPRGTEAFF
- TRBJ2-3 TRBV5-1 12 - TGCGCCAGCAGCTTTCCCCAAGATACGCAGTATTTT CASSFPQDTQYF
- TRBJ1-5 TRBV10-3 13 - TGTGCCATCAGTGATGGGGGGGCAAGGCCCCAGCATTTT CAISDGGARPQHF
- TRBJ1-1 TRBV19 14 TRBD1 TGTGCCAGTAGTAAACCCGACAGGGGCACTGAAGCTTTCTTT CASSKPDRGTEAFF
- TRBJ2-5 TRBV27 18 TRBD2 TGTGCCAGCAGTTTTGGAGGACTAGCGGGAGGGCCGGGAGAGACCCAGTACTTC CASSFGGLAGGPGETQYF
- TRBJ2-1 TRBV4-1 17 - TGCGCCAGCAGCCAAGAGGACCGACTCCGGGTTAATGCCGTACGGTTCTTC CASSQEDRLRVNAVRFF
- TRBJ1-5 TRBV5-8 16 TRBD1 TGTGCCAGCAGAAATACGGGACAGGGCTCCAATCAGCCCCAGCATTTT CASRNTGQGSNQPQHF
- TRBJ1-5 TRBV28 15 - TGTGCCAGCATAAACGGGGCGCAGGGCAATCAGCCCCAGCATTTT CASINGAQGNQPQHF
- TRBJ1-1 TRBV29-1 15 TRBD1 TGCAGCGCCCCGGGACAGGGCGGCCTTAACACTGAAGCTTTCTTT CSAPGQGGLNTEAFF
- TRBJ2-7 TRBV6-1 13 - TGTGCCAGCAGTGAAGCACTTAACGGCGAGCAGTACTTC CASSEALNGEQYF
- TRBJ2-7 TRBV7-9 14 - TGTGCCAGCAGCTTGCAGGGGTTGTCCTACGAGCAGTACTTC CASSLQGLSYEQYF
- TRBJ2-2 TRBV6-1 15 - TGTGCCAGCAGTGTGTTAGGGATCAACACCGGGGAGCTGTTTTTT CASSVLGINTGELFF
- TRBJ1-6 TRBV5-4 15 - TGTGCCAGCAGCTTCAATCCCGGGGGCGATTCACCCCTCCACTTT CASSFNPGGDSPLHF
- TRBJ1-5 TRBV30 14 - TGTGCCTGGAGCCCCACACAGGTCGATCAGCCCCAGCATTTT CAWSPTQVDQPQHF
- TRBJ1-2 TRBV9 12 - TGTGCCAGCAGCGGACGGAGCTCAGGCTACACCTTC CASSGRSSGYTF
- TRBJ1-5 TRBV2 14 - TGTGCCAGCAGGAAGGGAGGGTCGGGGCAGCCCCAGCATTTT CASRKGGSGQPQHF
- TRBJ2-7 TRBV18 16 - TGTGCCAGCTCACCACCGTCCCCCGCAGGGTCCTACGAGCAGTACTTC CASSPPSPAGSYEQYF
- TRBJ2-5 TRBV28 15 TRBD1 TGTGCCAGCAGTGGTGTTGGGACAGGGAAAGAGACCCAGTACTTC CASSGVGTGKETQYF
- TRBJ2-7 TRBV9 14 - TGTGCCAGCAGCGTAGGGGTTGGCTCCTACGAGCAGTACTTC CASSVGVGSYEQYF
- TRBJ1-1 TRBV19 15 TRBD1 TGTGCCAGTAAGGTTTCAGGGGGAACAAACACTGAAGCCTTCTTT CASKVSGGTNTEAFF
- TRBJ2-1 TRBV5-1 19 TRBD2 TGCGCCAGCAGCGGCCCGGGACTAGCGGGGGGGCTGAGGATGGATGAGCAGTTCTTC CASSGPGLAGGLRMDEQFF